The T cell receptor beta chain under discussion was sequenced for a study of T cell clonality in common variable immunodeficiency. Study observations and caveats: Patient heterogeneity in the CVID cohort limited correlations between repertoire features and clinical complications. Fewer TCRbeta clones were shared among CVID subjects than controls.

Each donor provided roughly 4.5 to 8 ml of heparinized whole blood. CDR1 and CDR2 from the germline V gene are MGHRA and YSYEKL. J gave up 2 bases and V 5 bases, and 5 bases lay outside the gene matches. The CDR3 runs to 17 residues. Control and CVID samples contributed equal amounts of genomic DNA. TCRdb keeps only in-frame clones here, not all; method: immunoSEQ multiplex PCR. Listed for the sample are more than 65,000 clones, none seen a single time. This clone has a count of ten or more. Its antigen remains unknown. The read ends 3 residues before the CDR3 terminus; that terminus is restored from the germline J gene.

The chain recombines TRBV4-1 with TRBJ2-4; 14 nucleotides align to TRBD2. The TCR comes from a person aged 18 to 75 in good health. The sequenced material came from peripheral blood mononuclear cells. The CDR3 bases that were read are TGCGCCAGCAGCTACGGACTAGCGGGAGGAACCAAAAACATT. This translates into CASSYGLAGGTKNI. The complete CDR3 sequence is CASSYGLAGGTKNIQYF.